This TCR beta chain stems from a study of monozygotic twins with inflammatory bowel disease. The CDR3 extends over 15 amino acids. Germline CDR1 and CDR2: LGHNA and YSLEER. UMIs that included a 6-nucleotide sample barcode were added by template switching, which took place during cDNA synthesis. With the 5' RACE reads reprocessed, TCRdb shows one record per CDR3 protein and no DNA. This sample's table reports some 190,000 distinct CDR3 sequences. Whole-study results and caveats: Treatment differences in immunosuppression may have added variability to the repertoires of patients. Especially with disease activity, IBD patients shared fewer clonotypes with others than healthy twins did.

A remark on this clonotype: The antigen is unknown.

The sequence derives from a human donor with ulcerative colitis or Crohn's disease, or a healthy co-twin of an affected twin (not recorded which). The V and J genes are TRBV4-3 and TRBJ2-2; lacking DNA, the TRBD2 call made by TCRdb goes unchecked. Sample: blood. CDR3 residues: CASSQGTSDTGELFF.